Following are 24 T cell receptor beta chains from one sample sequenced in a study of blood T cell repertoires in COVID-19. Using immunoSEQ multiplex PCR, the repertoire was profiled, and TCRdb retains in-frame clones only, with some absent. Here the sample spans about 380,000 clones, roughly 91% being singletons. The sample consisted of PBMCs or T cells enriched from blood (not recorded which). The receptors here all came from a young woman who had recovered from COVID-19.

This clone was counted between two and nine times. The genes are TRBV6-2 or TRBV6-3 and TRBJ1-4; perhaps TRBD1 as D (5 bases). The CDR3 is made up of 15 amino acids. Trimming shortened V by 3 bases and J by 7 bases, and 15 bases separated the two germline ends. CDR1 is MNHEY, CDR2 SVGEGT, per germline. The CDR3 spells CASSYRGGTGEKLFF. The CDR3 DNA reads as TGTGCCAGCAGTTATAGAGGCGGGACGGGTGAAAAACTGTTTTTT.

This clone was observed a single time. This chain connects TRBV30 to TRBJ2-6; the D gene is possibly TRBD2 (6 bases). Trimming took 4 bases from V and 0 from J, leaving 13 bases between them. The CDR3 is made up of 16 amino acids. Germline CDR1 is GTSNPN and CDR2 is SVGIG (reference sequence). In nucleotides, the CDR3 is TGTGCCTGGAAACGACCCGGGAGCTCTGGGGCCAACGTCCTGACTTTC. It is translated as CAWKRPGSSGANVLTF.

There are a few counts of this clone. This rearrangement joins TRBV6-5 to TRBJ1-2; 7 nucleotides line up with TRBD1. J gave up 8 bases and V 4 bases, and 16 bases lay outside the gene matches. Germline CDR1 MNHEY, CDR2 SVGAGI. The CDR3 totals 16 residues. CDR3 in DNA: TGTGCCAGCAGTTTAGGAAACAGGGGTCTCTTTTCGGGCTACACCTTC. It codes for CASSLGNRGLFSGYTF.

This clone has a handful of counts. The chain joins TRBV5-1 to TRBJ1-2; the match to TRBD1 covers 8 bases. J was trimmed by 2 bases and V by 4 bases; bases with no gene match: 4. The CDR3 is 14 amino acids. Germline CDR1 SGHRS, CDR2 YFSETQ. The CDR3, as DNA: TGCGCCAGCAGCAGGGACAGGCCAAACTATGGCTACACCTTC. This encodes CASSRDRPNYGYTF. Full variable domain (missing parts from reference TRBV5-1 and TRBJ1-2): KAGVTQTPRYLIKTRGQQVTLSCSPISGHRSVSWYQQTPGQGLQFLFEYFSETQRNKGNFPGRFSGRQFSNSRSEMNVSTLELGDSALYLCASSRDRPNYGYTFGSGTRLTVV.

The CDR3 sequence: CASSIGLAGLYNEQFF. For the CDR3, the DNA is TGTGCCAGCAGCATCGGACTAGCGGGGCTTTACAATGAGCAGTTCTTC. The chain combines TRBV7-3 with TRBJ2-1; 12 positions match TRBD2. Germline V gives CDR1 SGHTA, CDR2 FQGTGA. The trim removed 5 bases at V and 4 bases at J, leaving 6 bases unmatched. The CDR3 spans 16 residues. The variable domain in full, with the rest retrieved from reference TRBV7-3 and TRBJ2-1, is GAGVSQTPSNKVTEKGKYVELRCDPISGHTALYWYRQSLGQGPEFLIYFQGTGAADDSGLPNDRFFAVRPEGSVSTLKIQRTERGDSAVYLCASSIGLAGLYNEQFFGPGTRLTVL.

In DNA form, the CDR3 reads TGTGCCAGCAGCTCTCATGGGACTAGCGGGCAAGAGACCCAGTACTTC. The encoded protein is CASSSHGTSGQETQYF. J is TRBJ2-5 and V is TRBV7-2; 12 bases agree with TRBD2. Looked up from germline, CDR1 is SGHTA and CDR2 is FQGNSA. V lost 4 bases to trimming and J lost 2 bases; unmatched junction nucleotides: 5. The length of the CDR3 is 16 residues.

The chain links TRBV7-3 to TRBJ2-1; D not resolved. Trimming stripped 4 bases from V and 5 bases from J, with 12 bases between. This CDR3 is 14 amino acids long. Looked up from germline, CDR1 is SGHTA and CDR2 is FQGTGA. The CDR3 loop is CASSYSSRNNEQFF. The DNA of the CDR3 is TGTGCCAGCAGCTACTCCTCTAGGAACAATGAGCAGTTCTTC.

A single count supports this clone. CDR3 sequence reads: CASKGNTDTQYF. For the CDR3, the DNA is TGTGCCAGCAAGGGGAACACAGATACGCAGTATTTT. This chain joins TRBV12-3 or TRBV12-4 and TRBJ2-3, with D tentatively TRBD1 (5 bases). The V end lost 7 bases, the J end lost 2 bases, and 7 bases lay between the germline ends. The CDR3 contains 12 residues.

The chain is built from TRBV10-3 and TRBJ2-5; the D gene is possibly TRBD1 (6 bases). Germline-derived CDR1 and CDR2 are ENHRY and SYGVKD. V dropped 0 bases and J dropped 2 bases, with 10 bases sitting between them. The CDR3 extends over 15 amino acids. CDR3 sequence: CAISESGQKQETQYF. CDR3 bases: TGTGCCATCAGTGAGTCAGGACAGAAACAAGAGACCCAGTACTTC.

In this sample, this clone turned up a few times. This rearrangement joins TRBV7-2 to TRBJ2-7; TRBD1 might be the D (5 bases). CDR1 and CDR2 (germline): SGHTA, FQGNSA. CDR3 size: 13 residues. V lost 4 bases to trimming and J lost 2 bases, with 9 bases between them. In DNA form, the CDR3 reads TGTGCCAGCAGCTGGGGCGGTCCCTACGAGCAGTACTTC. Translated: CASSWGGPYEQYF.

The chain carries TRBV2 and TRBJ2-1; D is possibly TRBD1 (5 bases). Per the germline V gene, CDR1 is SNHLY and CDR2 is FYNNEI. CDR3 size: 15 residues. V was cut by 4 bases and J by 5 bases, with 15 bases left in between. The CDR3 is CASSVSPRGHNEQFF. CDR3 in DNA: TGTGCCAGCAGTGTCTCACCAAGGGGCCACAATGAGCAGTTCTTC.

The V call is TRBV6-5, the J call TRBJ1-2; the D gene is possibly TRBD1 (5 bases). V was cut by 6 bases and J by 6 bases, with 14 bases left in between. Per germline, CDR1 MNHEY and CDR2 SVGAGI. This CDR3 comprises 13 residues. In DNA form, the CDR3 reads TGTGCCAGCAGCCCCTGGACAATCGATGGCTACACCTTC. It specifies CASSPWTIDGYTF.

This chain uses TRBV2 with TRBJ1-1; TRBD1 aligns across 9 bases. This CDR3 region has 12 residues. V was pared by 6 bases and J by 5 bases, with 1 base of the junction left unmatched. The germline V gene encodes CDR1 SNHLY and CDR2 FYNNEI. The CDR3 region is CASRDRGTEAFF. The CDR3 DNA sequence: TGTGCCAGCAGAGACAGGGGGACTGAAGCTTTCTTT.

This rearrangement joins TRBV19 to TRBJ2-2, with D unclear. V lost 5 bases and J 4 bases, leaving 14 bases between the germline ends. The CDR3 contains 15 residues. Germline CDR1 reads LNHDA; CDR2 reads SQIVND (reference sequence). The CDR3 loop is CASSSGNTGTGELFF. The CDR3 bases are TGTGCCAGTAGTTCCGGAAATACGGGCACCGGGGAGCTGTTTTTT.

The CDR3 reads CASSPSLGQGYYGYTF. In DNA form, the CDR3 reads TGCGCCAGCAGCCCTTCCTTGGGACAGGGGTACTATGGCTACACCTTC. V and J are TRBV5-1 and TRBJ1-2; 10 bases line up with TRBD1. The germline CDR1 and CDR2 sequences are SGHRS and YFSETQ. The CDR3 sequence is 16 residues long. V lost 4 bases to trimming and J lost 3 bases; unmatched junction nucleotides: 9.

This chain connects TRBV19 to TRBJ1-5, with no clear D. The V and J ends lost 5 bases and 2 bases respectively, with 13 bases between them. The germline gives CDR1 LNHDA, CDR2 SQIVND (reference sequence). This CDR3 region has 15 residues. This chain's CDR3 is CASSGGFWGNQPQHF. As DNA, the CDR3 is TGTGCCAGTAGTGGAGGGTTTTGGGGCAATCAGCCCCAGCATTTT. The full variable domain, with the rest looked up from reference TRBV19 and TRBJ1-5, is DGGITQSPKYLFRKEGQNVTLSCEQNLNHDAMYWYRQDPGQGLRLIYYSQIVNDFQKGDIAEGYSVSREKKESFPLTVTSAQKNPTAFYLCASSGGFWGNQPQHFGDGTRLSIL.

The gene calls are TRBV29-1 and TRBJ1-2; D is undetermined. V lost 4 bases and J lost 5, with 11 bases in between. CDR3 length equals 12 residues. CDR1 is SQVTM, CDR2 ANQGSEA, per germline. The CDR3 coding sequence is TGCAGCGTTGTCGGGGATGGGTATGGCTACACCTTC. Amino acids: CSVVGDGYGYTF.

The gene calls are TRBV7-9 and TRBJ2-7, with 11 bases matching TRBD2. V lost 5 bases to trimming and J lost 0 bases; unmatched junction nucleotides: 12. Germline V gives CDR1 SEHNR, CDR2 FQNEAQ (reference sequence). The CDR3 sequence is 18 residues long. CDR3 amino acids: CASSPTTSGANSSYEQYF. CDR3 nucleotides: TGTGCCAGCAGCCCCACGACTAGCGGGGCTAACTCCTCCTACGAGCAGTACTTC.

V usage is TRBV12-5 and J usage is TRBJ2-7; weak D call: TRBD1 (6 bases). This CDR3 is 14 amino acids long. Germline V gives CDR1 LGHNT, CDR2 FRNRAP. Trimming took off 3 bases at V and 0 bases at J, with 9 bases between the two ends. In nucleotides, the CDR3 is TGTGCTAGTGGTTTCCGGGACACCTCCTACGAGCAGTACTTC. Amino acid sequence: CASGFRDTSYEQYF. The full variable domain, in which reference TRBV12-5 and TRBJ2-7 provide the parts outside the CDR3, is DARVTQTPRHKVTEMGQEVTMRCQPILGHNTVFWYRQTMMQGLELLAYFRNRAPLDDSGMPKDRFSAEMPDATLATLKIQPSEPRDSAVYFCASGFRDTSYEQYFGPGTRLTVT.

The J gene is TRBJ1-2, the V gene TRBV19; the match to TRBD1 covers 7 bases. This CDR3 contains 14 residues. With V trimmed by 1 base and J by 2 bases, 1 base remained unmatched. Germline lookup yields CDR1 LNHDA and CDR2 SQIVND (reference sequence). CDR3 region: CASSIGGQNYGYTF. In DNA, the CDR3 is TGTGCCAGTAGTATAGGGGGACAGAACTATGGCTACACCTTC.

This rearrangement joins TRBV4-2 to TRBJ1-2, with 7 bases lining up with TRBD1. CDR1 is LGHNA, CDR2 YNFKEQ, per germline. The CDR3 extends over 15 amino acids. The CDR3 reads CATKVPGRGDYGYTF. The DNA for the CDR3 is TGTGCTACCAAGGTCCCTGGCAGGGGGGACTATGGCTACACCTTC.

The chain is built from TRBV6-5 and TRBJ1-2; no definite D call. CDR1 is MNHEY, CDR2 SVGAGI, per germline. The V gene lost 7 bases and the J gene lost 0 bases, with 9 bases spanning the gap. This CDR3 is built from 13 residues. DNA of the CDR3: TGTGCCAGCATTTCCCCCACTAACTATGGCTACACCTTC. Its translation: CASISPTNYGYTF.

This clone was counted a single time. The chain joins TRBV29-1 to TRBJ1-5; no firm D call. Trimming left V 2 bases short and J 7 bases short, with 9 bases between. Germline-derived CDR1 and CDR2 are SQVTM and ANQGSEA. The CDR3 length is 12 residues. This chain's CDR3 is CSVESENQPQHF. The CDR3 DNA sequence: TGCAGCGTTGAATCCGAGAACCAGCCCCAGCATTTT.

The gene calls are TRBV10-3 and TRBJ2-7; possibly TRBD2 for D (5 bases). Germline CDR1 is ENHRY and CDR2 is SYGVKD. Trimming cost V 6 bases and J 1 base, with 10 bases left between them. The CDR3 runs 13 residues. The CDR3 sequence: CAISWTGSYEQYF. The CDR3 region has the DNA TGTGCCATCAGCTGGACGGGATCCTACGAGCAGTACTTC.